The clone carrying this T cell receptor beta chain came up a few times. The antigen is undetermined. The PCR had 60 Vbeta and 13 Jbeta primers. Per the study methods: About 11 million shared chains were among the about 80 million unique TCR beta chains that a later analysis counted. TCRdb's copy holds only in-frame clones and misses some; the assay was immunoSEQ multiplex PCR. V, J and clone size are taken as reported in that table, and D and trimming were inferred from the DNA itself. The profile shows 95,000 to 150,000 clones, around 74% of them singletons. The sample belongs to a study of cytomegalovirus exposure and HLA in healthy donors. The V gene's germline CDR1 is SGHRS and CDR2 YFSETQ. This CDR3 has 18 amino acids. The J segment lost 4 bases and the V segment lost 1 base, leaving 12 bases of the junction unmatched. Study outcomes and limitations: When analyzed later, the rates of TCR association showed variation by HLA locus, with DRB1 the most and HLA-C the fewest.

V and J are TRBV5-1 and TRBJ2-2; 8 bases match TRBD1. The receptor was isolated from a man aged 60 to 75 in good health and CMV-seropositive. Sequencing used PBMCs. The DNA for the CDR3 is TGCGCCAGCAGCTTGCTTCCGGCCAGGGGGCCAGGCACCGGGGAGCTGTTTTTT. Translated, it gives CASSLLPARGPGTGELFF.